This T cell receptor (beta chain) derives from a study of shared clonotypes between healthy human individuals. Produced via immunoSEQ multiplex PCR; TCRdb's table is partial and in-frame only. This table has about 730,000 clones, over 60% appearing once. There are 11 residues in the CDR3. J lost 6 bases, V lost 7 bases, and 3 bases had no gene match. Germline V gene sequence: CDR1 DFQATT, CDR2 SNEGSKA (reference sequence). The chain recombines TRBV20-1 with TRBJ1-2; 9 bases align to TRBD1. The TCR comes from a woman between 25 and 40 years old in good health. Sample: memory CD4+ T cells sorted from blood. The subset: CD45RA-negative fraction. CDR3 region: CSVTGGDGYTF. The DNA of the CDR3 is TGCAGTGTTACAGGGGGCGATGGCTACACCTTC.